The 27 T cell receptor beta chains below were found in one sample sequenced in a study of shared clonotypes between healthy human individuals. Sequenced by immunoSEQ multiplex PCR; TCRdb stores in-frame clones only, minus some. Here the sample spans hundreds of thousands of clones, just over 75% being singletons. The sample comprised PBMCs. These receptors originate from a woman aged 40 to 50 in good health. Some clones in this sample may be carry-over from other donors' samples.

This clone appeared once. The rearrangement joins TRBV28 to TRBJ2-5, with D tentatively TRBD1 or TRBD2 (5 bases each). V gave up 6 bases and J gave up 2 bases, with 16 bases separating them. Germline CDR1 and CDR2: MDHEN and SYDVKM. The CDR3 spans 15 residues. In nucleotides, the CDR3 is TGTGCCAGCAGGGTGGGGGAGTTTAATCAAGAGACCCAGTACTTC. Amino acid sequence: CASRVGEFNQETQYF.

On this clone: Within the sample, other DNA sequences also encode this same CDR3. The chain joins TRBV29-1 to TRBJ2-3; a possible D gene is TRBD2 (5 bases). This CDR3 is 12 amino acids long. Trimming stripped 4 bases from V and 0 bases from J, with 5 bases between. Germline loops: CDR1 SQVTM, CDR2 ANQGSEA. CDR3 DNA: TGCAGCGTTGGGACTAGCACAGATACGCAGTATTTT. Protein sequence: CSVGTSTDTQYF.

The rearrangement joins TRBV11-3 to TRBJ2-1; 9 nucleotides agree with TRBD2. This CDR3 is built from 17 residues. V shed 4 bases and J 5 bases; nucleotides not matched to a gene: 12. Germline-derived CDR1 and CDR2 are SGHNT and YENEEA. CDR3 amino acids: CASSYSGSTSRDNEQFF. DNA for the CDR3: TGTGCCAGCAGCTATAGCGGGAGCACCTCGAGGGACAATGAGCAGTTCTTC.

Of note for this clone: Mismatch with germline at one junction end may stem from a read error. This CDR3 is also generated by other DNA sequences in the sample. J is TRBJ2-1 and V is TRBV10-3, with D possibly TRBD1 on 7 matching bases. This CDR3 is built from 17 residues. Germline V CDR1 and CDR2: ENHRY, SYGVKD. CDR3: CAISESTGRGRYNEQFF. The CDR3 DNA sequence: TGTGCCATTAGTGAGTCGACAGGGCGGGGCCGATACAATGAGCAGTTCTTC.

The V and J genes are TRBV20-1 and TRBJ2-2, with D unresolved. Trimming shortened V by 6 bases and J by 4 bases, and 6 bases separated the two germline ends. This CDR3 spans 11 amino acids. Germline-derived CDR1 and CDR2 are DFQATT and SNEGSKA (reference sequence). The CDR3 coding sequence is TGCAGTGCAGCGAGCACCGGGGAGCTGTTTTTT. Its protein is CSAASTGELFF.

This clone was detected only once. This chain connects TRBV2 to TRBJ2-5, with TRBD2 identical over 9 bases. CDR1 is SNHLY and CDR2 is FYNNEI in the germline V gene. J lost 5 bases, V lost 1 base, and 2 bases had no gene match. CDR3 length: 14 residues. CDR3 loop: CASSEEAGGETQYF. The CDR3 DNA reads TGTGCCAGCAGTGAAGAGGCGGGAGGGGAGACCCAGTACTTC.

The chain recombines TRBV30 with TRBJ1-3; tentative D call: TRBD1 (5 bases). Trimming removed 3 bases from V and 1 base from J, with 13 bases in between. Germline CDR1 GTSNPN, CDR2 SVGIG (reference sequence). The CDR3 extends over 15 amino acids. CDR3 sequence: CAWSHGGGSGNTIYF. CDR3 coding DNA: TGTGCCTGGAGCCACGGTGGGGGGTCTGGAAACACCATATATTTT.

The chain employs TRBV4-1 and TRBJ2-3, with 8 bases matching TRBD2. The V and J ends lost 1 base and 3 bases, in that order; junction bases with no gene match: 12. The V gene's germline CDR1 is MGHRA and CDR2 YSYEKL. This CDR3 spans 18 amino acids. This CDR3 reads CASSQASGRFPGTDTQYF. DNA of the CDR3: TGCGCCAGCAGCCAAGCCAGCGGGAGATTCCCGGGGACAGATACGCAGTATTTT.

The CDR3 DNA reads as TGTGCCAGCAGCTCCGAGGGGGCAGCTTTCTTT. Its translation is CASSSEGAAFF. This chain connects TRBV7-9 to TRBJ1-1; 7 nucleotides align to TRBD1. Germline loops: CDR1 SEHNR, CDR2 FQNEAQ (reference sequence). V was pared by 4 bases and J by 10 bases, with 3 bases of the junction left unmatched. CDR3 size: 11 residues.

The chain joins TRBV7-8 to TRBJ2-1; TRBD2 agrees at 14 bases. V trimming: 5 bases; J trimming: 0 bases; junction bases outside the gene matches: 9. The CDR3 loop spans 19 amino acids. The germline gives CDR1 SGHVS, CDR2 FQNEAQ. The CDR3 loop reads CASSERRTSGRLSYNEQFF. In DNA, the CDR3 is TGTGCCAGCAGCGAACGGCGGACTAGCGGGAGGCTCTCCTACAATGAGCAGTTCTTC.

This clone has only one observation. V gene TRBV27 combines with J gene TRBJ2-7; no reliable D call. The CDR3 has 14 amino acids. V lost 5 bases and J lost 3, with 14 bases in between. Per the germline V gene, CDR1 is MNHEY and CDR2 is SMNVEV (reference sequence). In DNA form, the CDR3 reads TGTGCCAGCAGTCGATTCGGCGGAGACTACGAGCAGTACTTC. It codes for CASSRFGGDYEQYF.

The chain couples TRBV28 to TRBJ2-5, with TRBD1 as a possible D gene (6 bases). V shed 9 bases and J shed 2 bases, with 10 bases lying between them. CDR3 length: 12 residues. CDR1 and CDR2 (germline): MDHEN, SYDVKM. The CDR3 DNA is TGTGCCAGTAGGGGGTGGCAAGAGACCCAGTACTTC. Translation gives CASRGWQETQYF. The entire variable domain, with the rest obtained from reference TRBV28 and TRBJ2-5, is as follows: DVKVTQSSRYLVKRTGEKVFLECVQDMDHENMFWYRQDPGLGLRLIYFSYDVKMKEKGDIPEGYSVSREKKERFSLILESASTNQTSMYLCASRGWQETQYFGPGTRLLVL.

This chain links TRBV7-9 with TRBJ2-5, with 8 nucleotides matching TRBD2. Germline CDR1 SEHNR, CDR2 FQNEAQ (reference sequence). This CDR3 comprises 14 residues. V lost 7 bases and J lost 4; bases outside the gene matches: 8. The CDR3 DNA sequence: TGTGCCAGCACCCAGCGGGGGCTAGGAGAGACCCAGTACTTC. Encoded protein: CASTQRGLGETQYF.

Written as DNA, the CDR3 is TGTGCCAGCAGTTTATCGGCAGGCAGGGTCGGAAACACCATATATTTT. This gives the protein CASSLSAGRVGNTIYF. V gene TRBV28 combines with J gene TRBJ1-3; TRBD1 is a possible D gene (5 bases). Germline CDR1 reads MDHEN; CDR2 reads SYDVKM. CDR3 length: 16 amino acids. The V and J ends lost 1 base and 4 bases respectively, with 14 bases between them.

The chain is built from TRBV7-2 and TRBJ1-5, with D possibly matching TRBD1 (6 bases). The V end was cut by 3 bases, the J end by 3 bases, with 9 bases between. Per germline, CDR1 SGHTA and CDR2 FQGNSA. The CDR3 runs to 14 residues. As DNA, the CDR3 is TGTGCCAGCAGCTTCGGACAGTACAATCAGCCCCAGCATTTT. Its protein product is CASSFGQYNQPQHF. Based on the CDR3 plus reference TRBV7-2 and TRBJ1-5, the full variable domain is GAGVSQSPSNKVTEKGKDVELRCDPISGHTALYWYRQSLGQGLEFLIYFQGNSAPDKSGLPSDRFSAERTGGSVSTLTIQRTQQEDSAVYLCASSFGQYNQPQHFGDGTRLSIL.

The chain joins TRBV19 to TRBJ2-6; no reliable D call. Germline CDR1 LNHDA, CDR2 SQIVND (reference sequence). The length of the CDR3 is 14 residues. Trimming left V 5 bases short and J 0 bases short, with 5 bases between. CDR3 nucleotides: TGTGCCAGTAGTCCCCGCTCTGGGGCCAACGTCCTGACTTTC. This gives the protein CASSPRSGANVLTF.

This chain joins TRBV6-5 and TRBJ2-3, with 8 bases identical to TRBD2. Germline CDR1 and CDR2: MNHEY and SVGAGI. This CDR3 contains 15 residues. Losses at the gene ends were 3 bases for V and 2 bases for J; bases not matched to a gene: 4. The CDR3, as DNA: TGTGCCAGCAGTTATGGGCGGGAGGCCACAGATACGCAGTATTTT. This codes for CASSYGREATDTQYF.

In this sample, this clone turned up a few times. This sequence joins TRBV9 and TRBJ2-2; no firm D call. Germline values: CDR1 SGDLS, CDR2 YYNGEE. V gave up 4 bases and J gave up 0 bases, with 4 bases separating them. The CDR3 length is 13 residues. CDR3 bases: TGTGCCAGCAGCCTGACGAACACCGGGGAGCTGTTTTTT. Its translation: CASSLTNTGELFF. Variable domain in full (rest from reference TRBV9 and TRBJ2-2): DSGVTQTPKHLITATGQRVTLRCSPRSGDLSVYWYQQSLDQGLQFLIQYYNGEERAKGNILERFSAQQFPDLHSELNLSSLELGDSALYFCASSLTNTGELFFGEGSRLTVL.

The sample holds one count of this clone. The V gene is TRBV7-9, the J gene TRBJ2-1; 10 nucleotides agree with TRBD2. From germline, CDR1 is SEHNR and CDR2 FQNEAQ (reference sequence). The CDR3 extends over 15 amino acids. The junction had 6 bases not matched to a gene; V was cut back by 5 bases and J by 5 bases. The CDR3 sequence: CASSKLAGWNNEQFF. The CDR3 bases are TGTGCCAGCAGCAAACTAGCGGGATGGAACAATGAGCAGTTCTTC.

Here the CDR3 reads CASSSPAGGRETQYF. The CDR3 DNA reads as TGTGCCAGCAGTTCCCCCGCGGGAGGAAGGGAGACCCAGTACTTC. The chain is built from TRBV28 and TRBJ2-5; 8 nucleotides align to TRBD2. The CDR3 has 15 residues. J gave up 5 bases and V 4 bases, and 9 bases lay outside the gene matches. Looked up from germline, CDR1 is MDHEN and CDR2 is SYDVKM.

The gene calls are TRBV4-1 and TRBJ1-2; 10 nucleotides align to TRBD1. CDR3 length: 20 amino acids. Germline assignment: CDR1 MGHRA and CDR2 YSYEKL. After removal of 4 bases from V and 4 bases from J, the junction contained 21 bases not matched to a gene. CDR3 nucleotides: TGCGCCAGCAGCCTTATCACCCCGGGACAGGGGATCGGGAAACCCTATGGCTACACCTTC. Translating gives CASSLITPGQGIGKPYGYTF.

The chain recombines TRBV7-9 with TRBJ2-2; D might be TRBD1 (5 bases). Trimming took off 0 bases at V and 6 bases at J, with 8 bases between the two ends. The CDR3 extends over 14 amino acids. Germline V CDR1 and CDR2: SEHNR, FQNEAQ (reference sequence). Written as DNA, the CDR3 is TGTGCCAGCAGCTTAGCGGTAGGGGCCGGGGAGCTGTTTTTT. It specifies CASSLAVGAGELFF.

This chain connects TRBV7-7 to TRBJ1-1; perhaps TRBD1 as D (5 bases). The V and J ends lost 6 bases and 2 bases respectively, with 13 bases between them. This CDR3 comprises 14 residues. The germline V gene encodes CDR1 SSHAT and CDR2 FNYEAQ (reference sequence). This CDR3 reads CASSRQCLNTEAFF. In nucleotides, the CDR3 is TGTGCCAGCAGTCGACAGTGCCTTAACACTGAAGCTTTCTTT.

The chain carries TRBV7-2 and TRBJ2-7; possibly TRBD1 for D (6 bases). This CDR3 has 15 residues. Trimming removed 5 bases at V and 0 bases at J, with 14 bases between. Germline V lookup: CDR1 SGHTA, CDR2 FQGNSA. The CDR3 coding sequence is TGTGCCAGCAGCGTCGCAGGGGAGAGCTCCTACGAGCAGTACTTC. This gives the protein CASSVAGESSYEQYF.

This chain links TRBV11-2 with TRBJ2-7; perhaps TRBD2 as D (6 bases). Per germline, CDR1 SGHAT and CDR2 FQNNGV. The CDR3 sequence is 15 residues long. Trimming cost V 2 bases and J 3 bases, with 14 bases left between them. This CDR3 reads CASSLRGLGVYEQYF. The CDR3 DNA is TGTGCCAGCAGCTTACGGGGACTCGGTGTCTACGAGCAGTACTTC.

This clone has ten or more counts. The chain joins TRBV6-4 to TRBJ1-2; D gene unclear. The CDR3 sequence is 15 residues long. The ends were cut back, 4 bases at V and 3 bases at J, with 15 bases in the middle. In germline, CDR1 is MRHNA, CDR2 SNTAGT. The CDR3 sequence: CASSVSAGQDYGYTF. In DNA, the CDR3 is TGTGCCAGCAGTGTCTCGGCCGGGCAGGACTATGGCTACACCTTC.

The V gene is TRBV7-3, the J gene TRBJ2-1; the D is unclear. Trimming stripped 2 bases from V and 10 bases from J, with 9 bases between. The germline V gene has CDR1 SGHTA and CDR2 FQGTGA. The CDR3 is 12 amino acids. DNA of the CDR3: TGTGCCAGCAGCTTAGACCAAGGGGAGCAGTTCTTC. Translating gives CASSLDQGEQFF.